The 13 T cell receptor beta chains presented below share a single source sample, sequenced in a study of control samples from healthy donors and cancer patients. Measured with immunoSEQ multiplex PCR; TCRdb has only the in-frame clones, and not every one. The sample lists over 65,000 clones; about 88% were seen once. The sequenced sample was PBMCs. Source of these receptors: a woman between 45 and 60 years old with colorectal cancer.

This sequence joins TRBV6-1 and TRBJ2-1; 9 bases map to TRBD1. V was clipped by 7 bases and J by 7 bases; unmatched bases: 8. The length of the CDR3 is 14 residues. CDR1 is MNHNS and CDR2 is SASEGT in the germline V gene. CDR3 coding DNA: TGTGCCAGCACTCCCCCGACAGGGGGGAATGAGCAGTTCTTC. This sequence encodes CASTPPTGGNEQFF.

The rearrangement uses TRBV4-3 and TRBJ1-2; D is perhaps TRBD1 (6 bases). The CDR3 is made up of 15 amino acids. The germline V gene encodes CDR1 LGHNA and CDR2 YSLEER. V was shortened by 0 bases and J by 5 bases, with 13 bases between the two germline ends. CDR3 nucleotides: TGCGCCAGCAGCCAAGAAAAGAGCCAGGGGTATGGCTACACCTTC. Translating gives CASSQEKSQGYGYTF.

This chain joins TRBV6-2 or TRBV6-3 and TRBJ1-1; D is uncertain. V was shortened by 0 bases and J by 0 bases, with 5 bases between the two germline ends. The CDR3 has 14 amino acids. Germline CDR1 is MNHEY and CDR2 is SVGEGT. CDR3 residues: CASSYSELNTEAFF. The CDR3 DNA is TGTGCCAGCAGTTACTCGGAGTTGAACACTGAAGCTTTCTTT.

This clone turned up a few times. Written as DNA, the CDR3 is TGTGCCAGCAGCAAAGGGGACAGTGAAAGTGGCTACACCTTC. Amino acids: CASSKGDSESGYTF. This chain uses TRBV21-1 with TRBJ1-2; the D call of TRBD1 is as the table states it, not checked on the DNA. TRBV21-1 is termed a pseudogene. CDR3 size: 14 residues.

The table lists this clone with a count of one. DNA for the CDR3: TGTGCCAGCAGTTCGGGACAGGCCGAGAGCTACACCTTC. Translating gives CASSSGQAESYTF. The V call is TRBV12-3 or TRBV12-4, the J call TRBJ1-2; the match to TRBD1 covers 8 bases. The CDR3 consists of 13 residues. V shed 4 bases and J 9 bases; nucleotides not matched to a gene: 7.

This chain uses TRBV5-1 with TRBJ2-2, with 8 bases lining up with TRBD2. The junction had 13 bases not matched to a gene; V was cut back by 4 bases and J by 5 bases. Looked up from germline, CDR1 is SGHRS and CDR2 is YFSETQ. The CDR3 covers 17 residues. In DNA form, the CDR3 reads TGCGCCAGCAGCCACCGGGGGGGGACCCAGAATACCGGGGAGCTGTTTTTT. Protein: CASSHRGGTQNTGELFF.

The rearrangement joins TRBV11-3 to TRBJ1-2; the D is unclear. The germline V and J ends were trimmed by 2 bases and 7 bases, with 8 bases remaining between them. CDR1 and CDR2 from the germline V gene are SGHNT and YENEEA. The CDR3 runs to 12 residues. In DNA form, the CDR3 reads TGTGCCAGCAGCTTATGGAGGTTTGGCTACACCTTC. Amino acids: CASSLWRFGYTF.

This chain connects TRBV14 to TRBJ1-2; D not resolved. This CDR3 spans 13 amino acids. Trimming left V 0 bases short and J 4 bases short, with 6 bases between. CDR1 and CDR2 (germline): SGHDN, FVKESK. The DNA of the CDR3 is TGTGCCAGCAGCCAAGAACGGTTCTATGGCTACACCTTC. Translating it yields CASSQERFYGYTF.

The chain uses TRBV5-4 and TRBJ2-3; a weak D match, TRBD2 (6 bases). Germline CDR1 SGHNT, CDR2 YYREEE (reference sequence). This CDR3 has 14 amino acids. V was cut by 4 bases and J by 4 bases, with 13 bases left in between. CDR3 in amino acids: CASSLAGTPDTQYF. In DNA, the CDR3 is TGTGCCAGCAGCCTTGCGGGGACCCCAGATACGCAGTATTTT. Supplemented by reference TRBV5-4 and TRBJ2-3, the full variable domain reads ETGVTQSPTHLIKTRGQQVTLRCSSQSGHNTVSWYQQALGQGPQFIFQYYREEENGRGNFPPRFSGLQFPNYSSELNVNALELDDSALYLCASSLAGTPDTQYFGPGTRLTVL.

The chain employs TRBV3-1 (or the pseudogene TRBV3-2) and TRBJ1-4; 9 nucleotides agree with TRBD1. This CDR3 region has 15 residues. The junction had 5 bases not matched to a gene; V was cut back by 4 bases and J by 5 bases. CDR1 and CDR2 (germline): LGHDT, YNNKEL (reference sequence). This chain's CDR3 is CASSLQGAGNEKLFF. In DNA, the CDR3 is TGTGCCAGCAGCCTACAGGGGGCTGGGAATGAAAAACTGTTTTTT.

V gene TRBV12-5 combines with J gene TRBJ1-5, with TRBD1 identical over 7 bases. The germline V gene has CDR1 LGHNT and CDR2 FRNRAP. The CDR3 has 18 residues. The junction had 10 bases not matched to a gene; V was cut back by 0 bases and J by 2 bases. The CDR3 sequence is CASGLVGWTGGGNQPQHF. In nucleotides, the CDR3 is TGTGCTAGTGGTTTGGTTGGCTGGACAGGCGGTGGCAATCAGCCCCAGCATTTT.

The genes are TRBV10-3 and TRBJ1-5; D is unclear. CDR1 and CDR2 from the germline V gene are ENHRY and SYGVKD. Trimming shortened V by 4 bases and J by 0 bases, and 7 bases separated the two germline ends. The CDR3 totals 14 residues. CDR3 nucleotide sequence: TGTGCCATCAGTGCACTTTATAGCAATCAGCCCCAGCATTTT. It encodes CAISALYSNQPQHF.

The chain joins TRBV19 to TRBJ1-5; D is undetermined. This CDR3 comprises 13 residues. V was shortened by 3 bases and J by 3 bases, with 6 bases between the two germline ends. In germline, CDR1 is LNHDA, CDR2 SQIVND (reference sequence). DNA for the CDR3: TGTGCCAGTAGTATGGCTCACAATCAGCCCCAGCATTTT. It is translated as CASSMAHNQPQHF.